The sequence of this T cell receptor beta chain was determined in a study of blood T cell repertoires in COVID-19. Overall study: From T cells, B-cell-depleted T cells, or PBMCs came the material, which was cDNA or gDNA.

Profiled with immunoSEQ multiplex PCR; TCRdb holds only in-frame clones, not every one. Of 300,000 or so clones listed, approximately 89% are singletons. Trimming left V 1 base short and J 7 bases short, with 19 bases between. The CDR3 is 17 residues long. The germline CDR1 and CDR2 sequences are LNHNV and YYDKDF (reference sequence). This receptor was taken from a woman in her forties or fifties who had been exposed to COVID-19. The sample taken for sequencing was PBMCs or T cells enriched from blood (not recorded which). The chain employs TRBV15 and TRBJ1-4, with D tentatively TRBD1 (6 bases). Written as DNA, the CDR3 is TGTGCCACCAGCAGAGGTTTCGTGGGACAAGGTGGTGAAAAACTGTTTTTT. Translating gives CATSRGFVGQGGEKLFF. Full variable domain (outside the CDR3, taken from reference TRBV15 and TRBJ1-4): DAMVIQNPRYQVTQFGKPVTLSCSQTLNHNVMYWYQQKSSQAPKLLFHYYDKDFNNEADTPDNFQSRRPNTSFCFLDIRSPGLGDTAMYLCATSRGFVGQGGEKLFFGSGTQLSVL.